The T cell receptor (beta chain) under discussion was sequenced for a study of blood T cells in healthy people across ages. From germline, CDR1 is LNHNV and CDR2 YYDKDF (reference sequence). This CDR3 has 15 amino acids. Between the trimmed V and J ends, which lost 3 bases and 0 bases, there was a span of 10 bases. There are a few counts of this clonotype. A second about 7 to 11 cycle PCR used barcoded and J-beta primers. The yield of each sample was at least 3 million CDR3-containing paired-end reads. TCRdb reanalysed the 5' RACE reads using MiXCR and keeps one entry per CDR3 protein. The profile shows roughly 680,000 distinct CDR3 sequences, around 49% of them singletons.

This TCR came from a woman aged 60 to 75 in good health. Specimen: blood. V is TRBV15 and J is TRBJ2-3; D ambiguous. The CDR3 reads CATSSVAASTDTQYF. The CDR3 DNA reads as TGTGCCACCAGCAGTGTCGCGGCTAGCACAGATACGCAGTATTTT.